This TCR beta chain is drawn from a study of blood T cell repertoires in COVID-19. Study summary: Acute-phase and convalescent COVID-19 samples originated in the United States, Italy and Spain. PBMCs, B-cell-depleted T cells, or T cells were the source of the cDNA or gDNA that made up the material.

Germline V CDR1 and CDR2: MGHRA, YSYEKL. This CDR3 has 15 amino acids. V shed 1 base, J shed 5 bases, and the junction held 7 bases outside the gene matches. Authors' processing steps: For nucleated cells, counts were estimated from reference gene primer amplification. Assay used: immunoSEQ multiplex PCR; TCRdb lists only in-frame clones, some missing. V and J calls and clone size come straight from that table; D and trimming were deduced from the DNA. The sample includes around 170,000 clones, roughly nine tenths of them seen just once. The chain uses TRBV4-1 and TRBJ2-7; 8 bases fit TRBD1. The receptor comes from a man aged 18 to 30 who had recovered from COVID-19. Material for sequencing was peripheral blood. The CDR3 here is CASSQGPGQEHEQYF. CDR3 DNA sequence: TGCGCCAGCAGCCAAGGGCCGGGACAGGAGCACGAGCAGTACTTC.